Shown below are 9 T cell receptor beta chains from a single sample sequenced in a study of vaccination effects on CD4 cells after COVID-19. ViraFEST assay sequencing came after antigen-specific CD4+ T cells were expanded with viral peptide pools. Cells that had been cultured for approximately eleven days were the source of isolated CD4+ T cells. It was between March and December 2020 that the person had a SARS-CoV-2 infection confirmed by PCR. For these TCRs, the target antigens are not known. TCRdb's table, derived via immunoSEQ multiplex PCR, lists solely in-frame clones and lacks some. The data hold approximately 70,000 clones, with 73% observed a single time. The input for sequencing was CD4+ T cells from PBMCs cultured with HIV peptides, taken before COVID-19 vaccination. Subset specified: HIV-1 Nef peptide pool negative control/reference culture. The source of these receptors is a human donor who had a prior SARS-CoV-2 infection.

The V and J genes are TRBV3-1 (or the pseudogene TRBV3-2) and TRBJ2-5; TRBD1 agrees at 10 bases. The CDR3 has 16 residues. V lost 1 base and J lost 5; bases outside the gene matches: 7. Germline loops: CDR1 LGHDT, CDR2 YNNKEL (reference sequence). CDR3 sequence (DNA): TGTGCCAGCAGCCAAGCCCGGACAGGGGGAACGGAGACCCAGTACTTC. Residues: CASSQARTGGTETQYF.

This clone was seen a single time. This rearrangement joins TRBV4-3 to TRBJ2-7, with D unclear. Germline V gene lookup returns CDR1 LGHNA and CDR2 YSLEER. V was clipped by 0 bases and J by 3 bases, with 6 bases between them. CDR3 length: 13 amino acids. This CDR3 is CASSQDLGYEQYF. CDR3 coding DNA: TGCGCCAGCAGCCAAGATCTGGGCTACGAGCAGTACTTC.

In this sample, this clone turned up once. CDR3: CASRDRGGQPQHF. The CDR3 DNA reads as TGTGCCAGCAGGGACAGGGGAGGGCAGCCCCAGCATTTT. The gene calls are TRBV6-6 and TRBJ1-5; 9 bases are a match to TRBD1. The V and J ends lost 6 bases and 7 bases, in that order; junction bases with no gene match: 4. Germline lookup yields CDR1 MNHNY and CDR2 SVGAGI (reference sequence). The CDR3 extends over 13 amino acids.

As DNA, the CDR3 is TGTGCCAGCAGTTATGGGGGGAACTATGGCTACACCTTC. Its protein is CASSYGGNYGYTF. The chain is built from TRBV12-3 or TRBV12-4 and TRBJ1-2, with a tentative D call TRBD1 (5 bases). The CDR3 loop spans 13 amino acids. V was shortened by 4 bases and J by 2 bases, with 8 bases between the two germline ends.

This clone appeared many times. The chain is built from TRBV5-1 and TRBJ2-1, with 8 bases lining up with TRBD2. The CDR3 is made up of 16 amino acids. The V gene end was trimmed by 0 bases and the J gene end by 4 bases; junction bases not matched to a gene: 6. Germline CDR1 is SGHRS and CDR2 is YFSETQ. DNA of the CDR3: TGCGCCAGCAGCTTGGTATTCGGGAGGGATTACAATGAGCAGTTCTTC. This encodes CASSLVFGRDYNEQFF.

This clone appeared once. J is TRBJ1-5 and V is TRBV15; D not resolved. This CDR3 comprises 14 residues. The germline V gene has CDR1 LNHNV and CDR2 YYDKDF (reference sequence). V was shortened by 3 bases and J by 2 bases, with 8 bases between the two germline ends. The CDR3 is CATSRGTRNQPQHF. CDR3 coding DNA: TGTGCCACCAGCAGGGGAACCCGCAATCAGCCCCAGCATTTT.

The chain links TRBV3-1 (or the pseudogene TRBV3-2) to TRBJ2-3; TRBD2 aligns across 7 bases. V trimming: 3 bases; J trimming: 6 bases; junction bases outside the gene matches: 12. The CDR3 is made up of 16 amino acids. CDR1 and CDR2 (germline): LGHDT, YNNKEL (reference sequence). CDR3 DNA: TGTGCCAGCAGCCACTTAGCGGGTCTAGTGCGGGATACGCAGTATTTT. Its translation is CASSHLAGLVRDTQYF.

This clone was counted only a few times. The V gene is TRBV2, the J gene TRBJ2-1; 8 positions agree with TRBD1. Trimming took 4 bases from V and 1 from J; bases not matched to a gene: 0. Looked up from germline, CDR1 is SNHLY and CDR2 is FYNNEI. The CDR3 has 14 residues. The CDR3 spells CASSGQGSYNEQFF. The CDR3 DNA is TGTGCCAGCAGTGGACAGGGGTCCTACAATGAGCAGTTCTTC.

This clone was seen a single time. The gene calls are TRBV18 and TRBJ2-7, with D hard to call. The V end lost 0 bases, the J end lost 7 bases, and 10 bases lay between the germline ends. CDR1 and CDR2 from the germline V gene are KGHSH and LQKENI. The CDR3 contains 13 residues. CDR3 bases: TGTGCCAGCTCACCACCCGGTCTGTCTGAGCAGTACTTC. This codes for CASSPPGLSEQYF. Full variable domain (outside the CDR3, taken from reference TRBV18 and TRBJ2-7): NAGVMQNPRHLVRRRGQEARLRCSPMKGHSHVYWYRQLPEEGLKFMVYLQKENIIDESGMPKERFSAEFPKEGPSILRIQQVVRGDSAAYFCASSPPGLSEQYFGPGTRLTVT.